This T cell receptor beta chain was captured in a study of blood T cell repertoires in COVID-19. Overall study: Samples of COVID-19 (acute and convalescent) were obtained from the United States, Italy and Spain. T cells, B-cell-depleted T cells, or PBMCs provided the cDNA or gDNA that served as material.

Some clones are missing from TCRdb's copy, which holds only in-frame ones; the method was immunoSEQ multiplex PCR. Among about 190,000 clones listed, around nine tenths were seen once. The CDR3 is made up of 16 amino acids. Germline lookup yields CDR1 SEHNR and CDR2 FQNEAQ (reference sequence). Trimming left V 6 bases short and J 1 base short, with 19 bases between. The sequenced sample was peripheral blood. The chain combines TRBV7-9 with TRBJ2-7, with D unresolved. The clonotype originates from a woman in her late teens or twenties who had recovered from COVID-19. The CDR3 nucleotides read TGTGCCAGCAGACCAAACGGTTTAGGCAGGTCCTACGAGCAGTACTTC. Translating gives CASRPNGLGRSYEQYF.